Sequencing of this T cell receptor beta chain was carried out in a study of T-cell reconstitution after alpha-beta-depleted transplantation in children. Researchers prepared the TCRbeta library using unique molecular identifiers, the study reports. TCRdb analysed the PCR reads with MiXCR anew, one entry per CDR3 protein. The sample lists 400,000 to 500,000 distinct CDR3 sequences; approximately 10% were seen once. This clonotype came up many times. The germline V gene has CDR1 MNHEY and CDR2 SMNVEV (reference sequence). This CDR3 spans 14 amino acids. With 3 bases removed from V and 5 bases from J, the gap between germline ends came to 11 bases.

The sequenced sample was PBMCs from the stem cell graft donor, obtained from the stem cell graft. The chain employs TRBV27 and TRBJ1-5; D call uncertain. This clonotype originated in a human donor who donated a stem cell graft to a child with acute myeloid leukemia. For the CDR3, the DNA is TGTGCCAGCAGTTTCTCGGGGATACATCAGCCCCAGCATTTT. Translating it yields CASSFSGIHQPQHF.